This T cell receptor beta chain was sequenced in a study of tumor-infiltrating lymphocytes in oesophageal squamous cell carcinoma. This clonotype appeared a single time. No conserved phenylalanine or tryptophan ends this CDR3, so it is likely a read error. The DNA is left out, because the CDR3 cannot be placed on it with certainty; the CDR3 is given as TCRdb lists it. Germline V gene data show CDR1 as SGHAT and CDR2 as FQNNGV. The CDR3 sequence runs 17 residues, both termini included. TCRdb used MiXCR to reprocess the PCR reads, holding one entry per CDR3 protein. This repertoire shows roughly 20,000 distinct CDR3 sequences, 35% to 50% found once; its top ten account for roughly 12%.

V is TRBV11-2 and J is TRBJ2-7; TRBD1 reflects the table's D call only, with no check against the DNA. The sequence came from a male donor with esophageal squamous cell carcinoma. Sequencing input: normal esophageal tissue next to the tumor. The CDR3 here is CASSPPLTGTIGYTFGS.